The 27 T cell receptor beta chains listed next were all sequenced from one sample in a study of shared T cell receptors in the human thymus. TCRdb's table, derived via immunoSEQ multiplex PCR, lists solely in-frame clones and lacks some. The sample has hundreds of thousands of clones, around 87% seen once; the top ten hold about 0.01%. The same specimen was also included in a second study, on human thymus T cells.

The sequenced sample consisted of thymocytes. All receptors come from a boy younger than two with a congenital heart defect.

The J gene is TRBJ2-7, the V gene TRBV13; 11 bases are a match to TRBD1. The ends lost 0 bases at V and 8 bases at J; junction bases unmatched: 9. The CDR3 spans 16 residues. Germline V gene data show CDR1 as PRHDT and CDR2 as FYEKMQ (reference sequence). The CDR3 reads CASSLGQGQGDSKQYF. CDR3 coding DNA: TGTGCCAGCAGCTTAGGCCAGGGACAGGGGGATAGTAAGCAGTACTTC.

This chain connects TRBV27 to TRBJ1-2; 9 bases are shared with TRBD1. J lost 4 bases, V lost 5 bases, and 11 bases had no gene match. The CDR3 spans 16 residues. The V gene's germline CDR1 is MNHEY and CDR2 SMNVEV (reference sequence). The CDR3 spells CASSPAQGDRAYGYTF. In nucleotides, the CDR3 is TGTGCCAGCAGTCCCGCCCAGGGGGACAGGGCCTATGGCTACACCTTC.

The genes are TRBV11-3 and TRBJ1-3; the D is unclear. The CDR3 has 16 residues. CDR1 and CDR2 from the germline V gene are SGHNT and YENEEA. V gave up 5 bases and J gave up 0 bases, with 14 bases separating them. The CDR3 spells CASSTHVSYSGNTIYF. In DNA, the CDR3 is TGTGCCAGCAGCACCCATGTATCCTACTCTGGAAACACCATATATTTT.

CDR3 region: CAWRRQHTDTQYF. The CDR3 DNA reads TGTGCCTGGAGAAGACAGCACACAGATACGCAGTATTTT. The chain recombines TRBV30 with TRBJ2-3; D is possibly TRBD1 (5 bases). V was pared by 3 bases and J by 2 bases, with 9 bases between. Germline CDR1 is GTSNPN and CDR2 is SVGIG (reference sequence). This CDR3 is 13 amino acids long. Looking up the rest from reference TRBV30 and TRBJ2-3 gives the full variable domain: SQTIHQWPATLVQPVGSPLSLECTVEGTSNPNLYWYRQAAGRGLQLLFYSVGIGQISSEVPQNLSASRPQDRQFILSSKKLLLSDSGFYLCAWRRQHTDTQYFGPGTRLTVL.

The chain is built from TRBV4-2 and TRBJ2-3, with D possibly matching TRBD1 (6 bases). CDR1 is LGHNA, CDR2 YNFKEQ, per germline. The V end lost 3 bases, the J end lost 6 bases, and 10 bases lay between the germline ends. This CDR3 has 13 residues. CDR3: CASSHEGVDTQYF. Here the CDR3 DNA reads TGTGCCAGCAGCCACGAGGGGGTCGATACGCAGTATTTT.

This clone was seen only once. This chain uses TRBV7-9 with TRBJ2-7; a weak D match, TRBD1 (7 bases). The V end was cut by 5 bases, the J end by 3 bases, with 17 bases between. The CDR3 totals 15 residues. Germline-derived CDR1 and CDR2 are SEHNR and FQNEAQ (reference sequence). The CDR3 DNA sequence: TGTGCCAGCAGCAATGCCGCGGGACAGAACTACGAGCAGTACTTC. Translation: CASSNAAGQNYEQYF.

The genes are TRBV18 and TRBJ2-7; D remains ambiguous. Between the trimmed V and J ends, which lost 1 base and 4 bases, there was a span of 11 bases. Germline CDR1 is KGHSH and CDR2 is LQKENI. The CDR3 consists of 14 residues. CDR3 nucleotides: TGTGCCAGCTCACCACAGCCCCGTCCTTACGAGCAGTACTTC. This encodes CASSPQPRPYEQYF.

The rearrangement links TRBV4-3 to TRBJ2-5, with TRBD2 matching over 10 bases. J gave up 7 bases and V 0 bases, and 11 bases lay outside the gene matches. The CDR3 has 17 residues. From germline, CDR1 is LGHNA and CDR2 YSLEER. The CDR3 sequence is CASSQESVAGGSGTQYF. In DNA, the CDR3 is TGCGCCAGCAGCCAAGAGTCGGTAGCGGGAGGTTCGGGGACCCAGTACTTC.

The chain links TRBV4-3 to TRBJ2-2; 12 bases align to TRBD1. Germline CDR1 is LGHNA and CDR2 is YSLEER. With 6 bases clipped from V and 6 bases from J, the junction kept 5 bases outside the gene matches. The CDR3 is 15 amino acids. As DNA, the CDR3 is TGCGCCAGCAGGACCGGGACAGGGGGCCCCGGGGAGCTGTTTTTT. This encodes CASRTGTGGPGELFF.

The rearrangement joins TRBV28 to TRBJ2-1, with 7 bases identical to TRBD2. The germline V gene encodes CDR1 MDHEN and CDR2 SYDVKM. This CDR3 spans 13 amino acids. V lost 2 bases to trimming and J lost 9 bases; unmatched junction nucleotides: 4. The CDR3 is CASSLGGSCEQFF. In DNA, the CDR3 is TGTGCCAGCAGTTTAGGCGGGAGCTGTGAGCAGTTCTTC. The variable domain in full, with the rest retrieved from reference TRBV28 and TRBJ2-1, is DVKVTQSSRYLVKRTGEKVFLECVQDMDHENMFWYRQDPGLGLRLIYFSYDVKMKEKGDIPEGYSVSREKKERFSLILESASTNQTSMYLCASSLGGSCEQFFGPGTRLTVL.

The genes are TRBV19 and TRBJ1-1, with 9 bases lining up with TRBD1. Germline assignment: CDR1 LNHDA and CDR2 SQIVND (reference sequence). Losses at the gene ends were 1 base for V and 0 bases for J; bases not matched to a gene: 3. CDR3 length: 16 residues. The CDR3 spells CASSIVGTGLNTEAFF. The CDR3 region has the DNA TGTGCCAGTAGTATAGTTGGGACAGGGTTGAACACTGAAGCTTTCTTT.

This sequence joins TRBV7-3 and TRBJ2-1; the match to TRBD2 covers 10 bases. Germline CDR1 SGHTA, CDR2 FQGTGA. The CDR3 has 17 residues. With V trimmed by 4 bases and J by 6 bases, 12 bases remained unmatched. Here the CDR3 DNA reads TGTGCCAGCAGCTCGGCTAACGGGACTAGCGAGCTCAATGAGCAGTTCTTC. It codes for CASSSANGTSELNEQFF.

This chain connects TRBV5-8 to TRBJ2-5; 7 nucleotides line up with TRBD1. This CDR3 contains 15 residues. Germline CDR1 reads SGHTS; CDR2 reads YDEGEE. Trimming took 0 bases from V and 5 from J; bases not matched to a gene: 7. The CDR3 coding sequence is TGTGCCAGCAGCTTGGTGTCAGGGGGTGTGGAGACCCAGTACTTC. Its translation is CASSLVSGGVETQYF.

This chain joins TRBV10-3 and TRBJ2-6; 11 bases line up with TRBD2. V trimming: 0 bases; J trimming: 2 bases; junction bases outside the gene matches: 6. Germline values: CDR1 ENHRY, CDR2 SYGVKD. The CDR3 extends over 19 amino acids. This CDR3 is CAISESPSGRTPGANVLTF. The CDR3 region has the DNA TGTGCCATCAGTGAGTCCCCTAGCGGGAGGACCCCTGGGGCCAACGTCCTGACTTTC.

The chain uses TRBV10-3 and TRBJ2-1; 8 positions match TRBD2. The CDR3 spans 13 residues. Per germline, CDR1 ENHRY and CDR2 SYGVKD. Trimming removed 11 bases from V and 7 bases from J; junction bases left unmatched: 10. CDR3 sequence (DNA): TGTGCCCTTGGGACGGGAGGGCTTAATGAGCAGTTCTTC. It specifies CALGTGGLNEQFF.

This clone was seen just once. V is TRBV29-1 and J is TRBJ2-7, with D possibly being TRBD1 (6 bases). CDR3 length: 13 amino acids. V lost 4 bases and J 0 bases, leaving 10 bases between the germline ends. Germline V gene data show CDR1 as SQVTM and CDR2 as ANQGSEA. The CDR3 sequence: CSVAGTNSYEQYF. CDR3 bases: TGCAGCGTTGCCGGGACAAACTCCTACGAGCAGTACTTC.

This chain connects TRBV5-5 to TRBJ1-2, with TRBD1 matching 8 bases. Per germline, CDR1 SGHKS and CDR2 YYEKEE (reference sequence). V was clipped by 3 bases and J by 0 bases; unmatched bases: 13. This CDR3 comprises 18 residues. This CDR3 is CASSSATKDREANYGYTF. CDR3 in DNA: TGTGCCAGCAGCTCTGCCACTAAGGACAGGGAAGCTAACTATGGCTACACCTTC.

The CDR3 DNA reads TGTGCCAGCTCTGGACTAGCGGGAGGCCCCGGGGAGCTGTTTTTT. Amino acids: CASSGLAGGPGELFF. This sequence joins TRBV18 and TRBJ2-2; TRBD2 aligns across 14 bases. Losses at the gene ends were 6 bases for V and 6 bases for J; bases not matched to a gene: 3. Per germline, CDR1 KGHSH and CDR2 LQKENI. The CDR3 covers 15 residues.

This clone turned up a few times. The chain combines TRBV2 with TRBJ1-2; a possible D gene is TRBD1 (6 bases). The CDR3 consists of 13 residues. V lost 4 bases to trimming and J lost 4 bases, with 10 bases between them. CDR1 SNHLY and CDR2 FYNNEI come from the germline V gene. CDR3 protein: CASSGGGSYGYTF. The DNA for the CDR3 is TGTGCCAGCAGTGGTGGGGGCTCCTATGGCTACACCTTC.

The CDR3, as DNA: TGCAGCGCCCACCTCGGGCAAGAGACCCAGTACTTC. It yields the protein CSAHLGQETQYF. The chain recombines TRBV29-1 with TRBJ2-5; D is unresolved. V was clipped by 7 bases and J by 2 bases, with 11 bases between them. The CDR3 consists of 12 residues. CDR1 is SQVTM and CDR2 is ANQGSEA in the germline V gene.

The chain combines TRBV11-3 with TRBJ2-1; D possibly corresponds to TRBD2 (5 bases). In germline, CDR1 is SGHNT, CDR2 YENEEA. V lost 5 bases and J 9 bases, leaving 11 bases between the germline ends. This CDR3 region has 12 residues. In nucleotides, the CDR3 is TGTGCCAGCAGCCCCGGAGAGGGTGAGCAGTTCTTC. Protein product: CASSPGEGEQFF.

This sequence joins TRBV4-1 and TRBJ2-7; weak D call: TRBD2 (6 bases). Germline V gene lookup returns CDR1 MGHRA and CDR2 YSYEKL. Trimming pared 3 bases from V and 9 bases from J, leaving 21 bases between. CDR3 size: 15 residues. The CDR3 sequence: CASSQAPSVCGWQYF. Written as DNA, the CDR3 is TGCGCCAGCAGCCAGGCCCCTAGCGTCTGTGGGTGGCAGTACTTC.

The V call is TRBV2, the J call TRBJ2-1, with TRBD2 identical over 7 bases. Per the germline V gene, CDR1 is SNHLY and CDR2 is FYNNEI. There are 14 residues in the CDR3. V dropped 2 bases and J dropped 4; count of bases not matched to a gene: 2. CDR3 loop: CASSELAEYNEQFF. The CDR3 nucleotides read TGTGCCAGCAGTGAACTAGCGGAATACAATGAGCAGTTCTTC.

The rearrangement uses TRBV20-1 and TRBJ1-1; TRBD1 matches 7 bases. The germline V gene has CDR1 DFQATT and CDR2 SNEGSKA (reference sequence). The junction had 3 bases not matched to a gene; V was cut back by 4 bases and J by 7 bases. The CDR3 loop spans 11 amino acids. CDR3 sequence reads: CSAKGTVEAFF. CDR3 in DNA: TGCAGTGCTAAAGGGACAGTTGAAGCTTTCTTT.

This clone appeared a single time. The V and J genes are TRBV5-8 and TRBJ2-7; 11 bases map to TRBD2. The V and J ends lost 1 base and 6 bases, in that order; junction bases with no gene match: 6. This CDR3 is 15 amino acids long. The germline V gene encodes CDR1 SGHTS and CDR2 YDEGEE. The CDR3 coding sequence is TGTGCCAGCAGCTTGAGGGGACTAGCGGTCCCCGAGCAGTACTTC. It is translated as CASSLRGLAVPEQYF. The full variable domain, rest sourced from reference TRBV5-8 and TRBJ2-7, is EAGVTQSPTHLIKTRGQQATLRCSPISGHTSVYWYQQALGLGLQFLLWYDEGEERNRGNFPPRFSGRQFPNYSSELNVNALELEDSALYLCASSLRGLAVPEQYFGPGTRLTVT.

The chain recombines TRBV27 with TRBJ2-3; TRBD1 agrees at 9 bases. J gave up 1 base and V 5 bases, and 10 bases lay outside the gene matches. In germline, CDR1 is MNHEY, CDR2 SMNVEV (reference sequence). The CDR3 is made up of 17 amino acids. The CDR3 DNA is TGTGCCAGCAGTCTTCGTAGGACAGGGGAGGGCACAGATACGCAGTATTTT. This encodes CASSLRRTGEGTDTQYF.

This clone was recorded a few times. The V and J genes are TRBV15 and TRBJ1-2; D is uncertain. Per germline, CDR1 LNHNV and CDR2 YYDKDF (reference sequence). V shed 0 bases and J shed 6 bases, with 17 bases lying between them. This CDR3 region has 16 residues. The CDR3: CATSRDQLAAPHGYTF. CDR3 bases: TGTGCCACCAGCAGAGACCAGTTGGCCGCCCCCCATGGCTACACCTTC.